This TCR beta chain was captured in a study of blood T cell repertoires in COVID-19. Study as a whole: Samples taken during acute and convalescent COVID-19 were collected in the United States, Italy and Spain.

Profiling relied on immunoSEQ multiplex PCR, and the TCRdb table lists in-frame clones only, not all of them. The table includes 120,000 or so clones, around 90% detected once. The V gene's germline CDR1 is SGHDT and CDR2 YYEEEE. The CDR3 totals 17 residues. Trimming stripped 0 bases from V and 7 bases from J, with 22 bases between. V usage is TRBV5-6 and J usage is TRBJ1-2; weak D call: TRBD1 (6 bases). Input material: peripheral blood. This clonotype was sampled from a human donor in a cohort sampled during active COVID-19. CDR3 DNA: TGTGCCAGCAGCTTGGCCACTGGGGGCCTGTTTCGACTTGGCTACACCTTC. Translating gives CASSLATGGLFRLGYTF. The entire variable domain, with the rest obtained from reference TRBV5-6 and TRBJ1-2, is as follows: DAGVTQSPTHLIKTRGQQVTLRCSPKSGHDTVSWYQQALGQGPQFIFQYYEEEERQRGNFPDRFSGHQFPNYSSELNVNALLLGDSALYLCASSLATGGLFRLGYTFGSGTRLTVV.